The 28 T cell receptor beta chains in this list originate from one sample, sequenced in a study of blood T cells in healthy people across ages. Alongside a J-beta primer mix, a sample-barcoded 5' primer served in a second PCR lasting about 6 to 11 cycles. TCRdb reprocessed the 5' RACE reads via MiXCR and lists one record per CDR3 protein. The sample has 920,000 or so distinct CDR3 sequences, over 35% seen once. The source material was blood. The receptors were sampled from a woman aged 55-75 years in good health.

This clonotype appeared a few times. The chain recombines TRBV5-1 with TRBJ2-5; weak D call: TRBD2 (6 bases). The CDR3 contains 15 residues. Germline values: CDR1 SGHRS, CDR2 YFSETQ. The V gene lost 0 bases and the J gene lost 5 bases, with 14 bases spanning the gap. The DNA of the CDR3 is TGCGCCAGCAGCTTGGAACCGACTAGAACGGAGACCCAGTACTTC. It yields the protein CASSLEPTRTETQYF.

This clonotype was seen only once. The chain is built from TRBV5-5 and TRBJ2-7, with a tentative D call TRBD1 (5 bases). V was cut by 1 base and J by 1 base, with 12 bases left in between. Germline CDR1 and CDR2: SGHKS and YYEKEE (reference sequence). The CDR3 has 15 amino acids. As DNA, the CDR3 is TGTGCCAGCAGCTTGAAAGCAGGGTTTTCCTACGAGCAGTACTTC. It specifies CASSLKAGFSYEQYF.

This rearrangement joins TRBV5-1 to TRBJ1-6; 7 bases fit TRBD1. The CDR3 runs to 15 residues. Germline CDR1 and CDR2: SGHRS and YFSETQ. V shed 4 bases and J 10 bases; nucleotides not matched to a gene: 11. The CDR3 sequence is CASSSQGDAESPLHF. The CDR3 DNA sequence: TGCGCCAGCAGCAGTCAGGGGGACGCGGAATCACCCCTCCACTTT.

This clonotype was seen more than once but under ten times. The chain couples TRBV28 to TRBJ2-1, with TRBD1 identical over 7 bases. V shed 5 bases and J 7 bases; nucleotides not matched to a gene: 11. The germline V gene has CDR1 MDHEN and CDR2 SYDVKM. The CDR3 loop spans 15 amino acids. The CDR3 sequence is CASSPSGQSLNEQFF. In nucleotides, the CDR3 is TGTGCCAGCAGTCCTTCGGGACAGTCACTGAATGAGCAGTTCTTC. The whole variable domain, remainder taken from reference TRBV28 and TRBJ2-1, is DVKVTQSSRYLVKRTGEKVFLECVQDMDHENMFWYRQDPGLGLRLIYFSYDVKMKEKGDIPEGYSVSREKKERFSLILESASTNQTSMYLCASSPSGQSLNEQFFGPGTRLTVL.

The rearrangement uses TRBV29-1 and TRBJ2-3, with D unresolved. The CDR3 consists of 10 residues. V was clipped by 5 bases and J by 4 bases, with 4 bases between them. CDR1 is SQVTM and CDR2 is ANQGSEA in the germline V gene. CDR3 sequence: CSVLADTQYF. The DNA of the CDR3 is TGCAGCGTTCTGGCAGATACGCAGTATTTT.

Written as DNA, the CDR3 is TGTGCCACCCAGGGGGCATCAACTTACGAGCAGTACTTC. This translates into CATQGASTYEQYF. The chain is built from TRBV13 and TRBJ2-5, with 8 positions matching TRBD1. The J call may be in error: the DNA end matches TRBJ2-7 better. This CDR3 has 13 amino acids. Germline V lookup: CDR1 PRHDT, CDR2 FYEKMQ (reference sequence).

Only a few counts were recorded for this clonotype. The chain has TRBV29-1 and TRBJ2-3; perhaps TRBD2 as D (6 bases). V lost 3 bases and J 3 bases, leaving 16 bases between the germline ends. This CDR3 contains 15 residues. Per germline, CDR1 SQVTM and CDR2 ANQGSEA. The CDR3: CSVEGTWGDTDTQYF. Here the CDR3 DNA reads TGCAGCGTTGAGGGGACTTGGGGGGATACAGATACGCAGTATTTT.

The V gene is TRBV6-5, the J gene TRBJ2-3; D may be TRBD2 (5 bases). Looked up from germline, CDR1 is MNHEY and CDR2 is SVGAGI. V was cut by 9 bases and J by 1 base, with 14 bases left in between. The CDR3 sequence is 14 residues long. CDR3 amino acids: CASRGLARTDTQYF. The CDR3 region has the DNA TGTGCCAGTCGCGGGCTAGCACGCACAGATACGCAGTATTTT.

The chain employs TRBV7-9 and TRBJ2-5; D tentatively reads TRBD1 or TRBD2 (6 bases each). This CDR3 spans 14 amino acids. Germline CDR1 is SEHNR and CDR2 is FQNEAQ (reference sequence). Trimming shortened V by 5 bases and J by 5 bases, and 15 bases separated the two germline ends. The CDR3 DNA reads TGTGCCAGCAGCCCCCTCGTAGGGGGGGAGACCCAGTACTTC. It codes for CASSPLVGGETQYF.

The chain uses TRBV7-9 and TRBJ1-5, with a possible D match to TRBD1 (6 bases). With 1 base removed from V and 4 bases from J, the gap between germline ends came to 17 bases. Germline V gene data show CDR1 as SEHNR and CDR2 as FQNEAQ (reference sequence). The CDR3 covers 17 residues. CDR3 coding DNA: TGTGCCAGCAGCTTAGATGAGGGTTGGGGGCGAAATCAGCCCCAGCATTTT. This translates into CASSLDEGWGRNQPQHF.

Written as DNA, the CDR3 is TGTGCCAGCAGCTTAGGGGGAGTTGCGACAAATACGCAGTATTTT. Its protein is CASSLGGVATNTQYF. The genes are TRBV7-3 and TRBJ2-3, with D possibly called TRBD1 or TRBD2 (5 bases each). Trimming removed 2 bases at V and 7 bases at J, with 16 bases between. This CDR3 spans 15 amino acids. Germline-derived CDR1 and CDR2 are SGHTA and FQGTGA.

This clonotype was recorded only once. At one of its ends the junction is not consistent with the germline gene, which may arise from a read error. The chain is built from TRBV20-1 and TRBJ1-1; D is perhaps TRBD1 (5 bases). The CDR3 has 13 residues. Per germline, CDR1 DFQATT and CDR2 SNEGSKA (reference sequence). The CDR3 sequence is CSTRIAGYTEAFF. CDR3 bases: TGCAGTACTAGAATAGCAGGGTACACTGAAGCTTTCTTT.

This clonotype was seen a few times. V is TRBV2 and J is TRBJ2-7, with 9 bases fitting TRBD1. Germline-derived CDR1 and CDR2 are SNHLY and FYNNEI. V lost 3 bases to trimming and J lost 2 bases; unmatched junction nucleotides: 5. The CDR3 sequence is 15 residues long. In nucleotides, the CDR3 is TGTGCCAGCAGTGAGGGCCGGACAGGGGCCTACGAGCAGTACTTC. Translated, it gives CASSEGRTGAYEQYF.

A few counts support this clonotype. The chain carries TRBV12-3 or TRBV12-4 and TRBJ2-7; D gene uncertain. The J call may be in error: the DNA end matches TRBJ2-5 better. This CDR3 has 14 amino acids. The CDR3 loop is CASSLASSVKTQYF. In nucleotides, the CDR3 is TGTGCCAGCAGTTTAGCTAGCAGTGTGAAGACCCAGTACTTC.

This clonotype has only a few counts. V gene TRBV5-1 combines with J gene TRBJ2-3; TRBD1 is a possible D gene (6 bases). The germline CDR1 and CDR2 sequences are SGHRS and YFSETQ. The CDR3 runs 13 residues. V lost 4 bases to trimming and J lost 5 bases, with 11 bases between them. CDR3 bases: TGCGCCAGCAGCATGGGGGCGGGAGATACGCAGTATTTT. It codes for CASSMGAGDTQYF.

The chain combines TRBV6-1 with TRBJ2-1, with D possibly TRBD2 on 6 matching bases. Germline V gives CDR1 MNHNS, CDR2 SASEGT. Trimming removed 6 bases from V and 7 bases from J, with 31 bases in between. The CDR3 covers 19 residues. The CDR3 DNA reads TGTGCCAGCAGCCTAGCAAAACTGACTAGTGACGGCCCCGTGAATGAGCAGTTCTTC. Translation gives CASSLAKLTSDGPVNEQFF.

This clonotype was recorded a few times. This chain connects TRBV27 to TRBJ1-2; 7 bases align to TRBD1. Germline CDR1 and CDR2: MNHEY and SMNVEV (reference sequence). This CDR3 contains 12 residues. Germline trimming cut 6 bases from V and 6 bases from J; bases unmatched to any gene: 4. CDR3 sequence (DNA): TGTGCCAGCAGCCCTGACAGGGATGGCTACACCTTC. Its protein product is CASSPDRDGYTF.

This clonotype has only a few counts. The V and J genes are TRBV7-8 and TRBJ2-7; 7 bases map to TRBD2. CDR1 SGHVS and CDR2 FQNEAQ come from the germline V gene. Germline trimming cut 2 bases from V and 3 bases from J; bases unmatched to any gene: 7. The CDR3 totals 15 residues. CDR3 DNA: TGTGCCAGCAGCTTAACGGGAGGAGGAGTCTACGAGCAGTACTTC. Protein product: CASSLTGGGVYEQYF.

The V gene is TRBV12-3 or TRBV12-4, the J gene TRBJ2-1; 9 nucleotides match TRBD2. Trimming at V came to 3 bases and at J to 3 bases, leaving 6 bases not matched to a gene. The CDR3 spans 16 residues. The CDR3 DNA sequence: TGTGCCAGCAGTTTTGTCTCAGCGGGAGGCTACAATGAGCAGTTCTTC. It specifies CASSFVSAGGYNEQFF.

This clonotype occurred a few times. The rearrangement uses TRBV6-2 or TRBV6-3 and TRBJ2-1, with 10 bases matching TRBD2. The CDR3 runs to 16 residues. V lost 8 bases and J lost 4; bases outside the gene matches: 11. The germline V gene has CDR1 MNHEY and CDR2 SVGEGT. CDR3 sequence reads: CASRMKAGGLYNEQFF. CDR3 DNA: TGTGCCAGCCGCATGAAAGCGGGAGGGCTATACAATGAGCAGTTCTTC.

J is TRBJ2-3 and V is TRBV15; D remains ambiguous. Germline CDR1 is LNHNV and CDR2 is YYDKDF (reference sequence). V lost 1 base, J lost 6 bases, and 8 bases lay in between. CDR3 length: 13 residues. DNA of the CDR3: TGTGCCACCAGCAGAGCTACCGGGGATACGCAGTATTTT. It is translated as CATSRATGDTQYF. Full variable domain (remainder filled in from reference TRBV15 and TRBJ2-3): DAMVIQNPRYQVTQFGKPVTLSCSQTLNHNVMYWYQQKSSQAPKLLFHYYDKDFNNEADTPDNFQSRRPNTSFCFLDIRSPGLGDTAMYLCATSRATGDTQYFGPGTRLTVL.

Only a few counts were recorded for this clonotype. The rearrangement uses TRBV5-1 and TRBJ2-1; 9 nucleotides agree with TRBD2. This CDR3 has 16 residues. Germline loops: CDR1 SGHRS, CDR2 YFSETQ. The V segment lost 5 bases and the J segment 5 bases; nucleotides outside the gene matches: 11. CDR3 loop: CASRGVLAGGNNEQFF. In nucleotides, the CDR3 is TGCGCCAGCAGGGGTGTCCTCGCGGGAGGGAACAATGAGCAGTTCTTC.

This clonotype was observed a handful of times. J is TRBJ2-1 and V is TRBV5-1, with 9 bases matching TRBD1. The CDR3 loop spans 17 amino acids. J gave up 4 bases and V 5 bases, and 13 bases lay outside the gene matches. CDR1 and CDR2 from the germline V gene are SGHRS and YFSETQ. CDR3 protein: CASSFPRPGQGYNEQFF. CDR3 bases: TGCGCCAGCAGTTTCCCCCGGCCGGGACAGGGTTACAATGAGCAGTTCTTC. Combining the CDR3 with reference TRBV5-1 and TRBJ2-1 gives the whole variable domain KAGVTQTPRYLIKTRGQQVTLSCSPISGHRSVSWYQQTPGQGLQFLFEYFSETQRNKGNFPGRFSGRQFSNSRSEMNVSTLELGDSALYLCASSFPRPGQGYNEQFFGPGTRLTVL.

The chain couples TRBV5-6 to TRBJ1-5, with a possible D match to TRBD1 (5 bases). This CDR3 has 15 residues. CDR1 and CDR2 from the germline V gene are SGHDT and YYEEEE. V shed 2 bases and J shed 11 bases, with 20 bases lying between them. The CDR3 region has the DNA TGTGCCAGCAGCTTCGGGGCGGTCGAGTCTGTGGCCCAGCATTTT. Translation gives CASSFGAVESVAQHF.

This chain links TRBV20-1 with TRBJ1-1; the match to TRBD1 covers 9 bases. The trim removed 2 bases at V and 0 bases at J, leaving 7 bases unmatched. The germline CDR1 and CDR2 sequences are DFQATT and SNEGSKA (reference sequence). This CDR3 is built from 16 residues. CDR3 DNA sequence: TGCAGTGCTAGACGCCCCGGGACAGGGCTGAACACTGAAGCTTTCTTT. It is translated as CSARRPGTGLNTEAFF.

The chain combines TRBV5-1 with TRBJ2-5; a weak D match, TRBD2 (7 bases). Trimming took 2 bases from V and 1 from J, leaving 12 bases between them. Germline V gene lookup returns CDR1 SGHRS and CDR2 YFSETQ. This CDR3 is built from 15 residues. The CDR3 sequence is CASSLRGGPQETQYF. As DNA, the CDR3 is TGCGCCAGCAGCTTAAGGGGGGGTCCCCAAGAGACCCAGTACTTC.

Comment on this clonotype: Germline is not matched at one junction end, which may reflect a read error. The DNA for the CDR3 is TGTACCAGCAGTTTAGGGACAGGGATCCCACCCGAGCAGTACTTC. Its protein is CTSSLGTGIPPEQYF. V gene TRBV27 combines with J gene TRBJ2-4, with 9 bases lining up with TRBD1. The DNA end is a closer match to TRBJ2-7, so the J assignment may be wrong. CDR1 is MNHEY, CDR2 SMNVEV, per germline (reference sequence). There are 15 residues in the CDR3.

This clonotype came up a few times. CDR3 region: CASSPGQDLRPGYEQYF. The CDR3 DNA reads as TGTGCCAGCAGCCCCGGACAGGACCTCCGCCCAGGGTACGAGCAGTACTTC. V usage is TRBV6-6 and J usage is TRBJ2-7, with 7 bases fitting TRBD1. There are 17 residues in the CDR3. With 6 bases clipped from V and 4 bases from J, the junction kept 18 bases outside the gene matches. Germline V lookup: CDR1 MNHNY, CDR2 SVGAGI (reference sequence).